Listed below are T cell receptor beta chains from one sample, sequenced in a study of identical twins. TCRdb used MiXCR to reprocess the 5' RACE reads, holding one entry per CDR3 protein. Of approximately 240,000 distinct CDR3 sequences listed, 11% to 15% were seen once; the top ten hold approximately 8.2%. Sample: memory (CD45RO+) T cells sorted from blood. These receptors were obtained from a woman younger than 30 in good health. CDR3s include the opening cysteine and the closing phenylalanine or tryptophan. D genes are given only for firm matches. The size of a clone is reported for some rows only, either as once, few or many, or as a class for expanded clones.

CDR3 DNA: TGTGCCAGCAGCTTAACGCGGGGTACGCAGTATTTT
CDR3 protein: CASSLTRGTQYF
CDR3 length: 12
V gene: TRBV7-3
D gene: -
J gene: TRBJ2-3
clone size: many

CDR3 DNA: TGCGCCAGCAGCTTGGGCAGCATTACCTACGAGCAGTACTTC
CDR3 protein: CASSLGSITYEQYF
CDR3 length: 14
V gene: TRBV5-1
D gene: -
J gene: TRBJ2-7
clone size: -

CDR3 DNA: TGCAGTGCTAGAGAGTGGGACGAAGCTTTCTTT
CDR3 protein: CSAREWDEAFF
CDR3 length: 11
V gene: TRBV20-1
D gene: -
J gene: TRBJ1-1
clone size: -

CDR3 DNA: TGCAGTGCCTCTCCGGGCCCCGGATCCTACGAGCAGTACTTC
CDR3 protein: CSASPGPGSYEQYF
CDR3 length: 14
V gene: TRBV20-1
D gene: -
J gene: TRBJ2-7
clone size: few

CDR3 DNA: TGTGCCAGCACCTCAGGGAAGGTCTATGGCTACACCTTC
CDR3 protein: CASTSGKVYGYTF
CDR3 length: 13
V gene: TRBV6-2/TRBV6-3
D gene: -
J gene: TRBJ1-2
clone size: few

CDR3 DNA: TGTGCCAGCTCACGGACGGGCGATACGCAGTATTTT
CDR3 protein: CASSRTGDTQYF
CDR3 length: 12
V gene: TRBV18
D gene: -
J gene: TRBJ2-3
clone size: -

CDR3 DNA: TGTGCCGGGGGGACAGGCACAGCGTCCCTCCACTTT
CDR3 protein: CAGGTGTASLHF
CDR3 length: 12
V gene: TRBV7-9
D gene: TRBD1
J gene: TRBJ1-6
clone size: few

CDR3 DNA: TGCAGTGCTAGAGGCGGGATGGTTGGCAATGAGCAGTTCTTC
CDR3 protein: CSARGGMVGNEQFF
CDR3 length: 14
V gene: TRBV20-1
D gene: -
J gene: TRBJ2-1
clone size: -

CDR3 DNA: TGCAGTGCTAGAGATCTTAAAGCCACTGAAGCTTTCTTT
CDR3 protein: CSARDLKATEAFF
CDR3 length: 13
V gene: TRBV20-1
D gene: -
J gene: TRBJ1-1
clone size: medium-sized

CDR3 DNA: TGTGCCAGCTCACCACCGTGGACCGGGCCTAACACAGATACGCAGTATTTT
CDR3 protein: CASSPPWTGPNTDTQYF
CDR3 length: 17
V gene: TRBV18
D gene: -
J gene: TRBJ2-3
clone size: -

CDR3 DNA: TGTGCCAGCACCCGAAATTATCTAGCGGGGGGTACAGATACGCAGTATTTT
CDR3 protein: CASTRNYLAGGTDTQYF
CDR3 length: 17
V gene: TRBV12-3/TRBV12-4
D gene: TRBD2
J gene: TRBJ2-3
clone size: -

CDR3 DNA: TGCAGCGTTGCTAGGAACACTGAAGCTTTCTTT
CDR3 protein: CSVARNTEAFF
CDR3 length: 11
V gene: TRBV29-1
D gene: -
J gene: TRBJ1-1
clone size: many

CDR3 DNA: TGCGCCAGCCGCCCCCTCTACGGGATGCAAAGCACAGATACGCAGTATTTT
CDR3 protein: CASRPLYGMQSTDTQYF
CDR3 length: 17
V gene: TRBV5-1
D gene: -
J gene: TRBJ2-3
clone size: -

CDR3 DNA: TGCAGTGCTAGAGACGCGGGAGGAAACCAAGAGACCCAGTACTTC
CDR3 protein: CSARDAGGNQETQYF
CDR3 length: 15
V gene: TRBV20-1
D gene: TRBD2
J gene: TRBJ2-5
clone size: -

CDR3 DNA: TGTGCCAGCAGTCTGGACCCCGGGTCGGAGCAGTTCTTC
CDR3 protein: CASSLDPGSEQFF
CDR3 length: 13
V gene: TRBV4-2
D gene: -
J gene: TRBJ2-1
clone size: many

CDR3 DNA: TGTGCCAGCAAGGGACAGGGGGCGGGGCTCGGTGAGCAGTTCTTC
CDR3 protein: CASKGQGAGLGEQFF
CDR3 length: 15
V gene: TRBV6-1
D gene: TRBD1
J gene: TRBJ2-1
clone size: -

CDR3 DNA: TGTGCCAGCAGGCCCAAGGTAGCGGGCTTCTCCTACAATGAGCAGTTCTTC
CDR3 protein: CASRPKVAGFSYNEQFF
CDR3 length: 17
V gene: TRBV6-1
D gene: TRBD2
J gene: TRBJ2-1
clone size: -

CDR3 DNA: TGTGCCAGCAGCCACGGACAGACTCACGCTCCCACCTTC
CDR3 protein: CASSHGQTHAPTF
CDR3 length: 13
V gene: TRBV3-1
D gene: -
J gene: TRBJ1-2
clone size: -

CDR3 DNA: TGTGCCAGCAGTGACAGAAACGAGACAGATACGCAGTATTTT
CDR3 protein: CASSDRNETDTQYF
CDR3 length: 14
V gene: TRBV6-4
D gene: -
J gene: TRBJ2-3
clone size: -

CDR3 DNA: TGTGCCAGCAGCTACGTGGTGGCAGAGCAGTTCTTC
CDR3 protein: CASSYVVAEQFF
CDR3 length: 12
V gene: TRBV5-5
D gene: -
J gene: TRBJ2-1
clone size: few

CDR3 DNA: TGTGCCAGCAGAACCGACAGACGCGGGGAGACCCAGTACTTC
CDR3 protein: CASRTDRRGETQYF
CDR3 length: 14
V gene: TRBV7-2
D gene: -
J gene: TRBJ2-5
clone size: few

CDR3 DNA: TGTGCCAGCCAGACTAGCGGGCTAGCCAAAAACATTCAGTACTTC
CDR3 protein: CASQTSGLAKNIQYF
CDR3 length: 15
V gene: TRBV28
D gene: TRBD2
J gene: TRBJ2-4
clone size: -

CDR3 DNA: TGTGCCAGCAGTGTTGGGACTAGACTCGTCAACAATGAGCAGTTCTTC
CDR3 protein: CASSVGTRLVNNEQFF
CDR3 length: 16
V gene: TRBV2
D gene: TRBD2
J gene: TRBJ2-1
clone size: -

CDR3 DNA: TGTGCCAGTAGTATCGACAGGGGAATCACTCAGCCCCAGCATTTT
CDR3 protein: CASSIDRGITQPQHF
CDR3 length: 15
V gene: TRBV19
D gene: TRBD1
J gene: TRBJ1-5
clone size: -

CDR3 DNA: TGCGCCAGCAGTGTTCAGAACAATGAGCAGTTCTTC
CDR3 protein: CASSVQNNEQFF
CDR3 length: 12
V gene: TRBV5-1
D gene: -
J gene: TRBJ2-1
clone size: -

CDR3 DNA: TGTGCCAGCACCCTCGGTAGAGTATACAATGAGCAGTTCTTC
CDR3 protein: CASTLGRVYNEQFF
CDR3 length: 14
V gene: TRBV11-3
D gene: -
J gene: TRBJ2-1
clone size: -

CDR3 DNA: TGTGCCATCACCTGGGACACCCTGGGCTATGGCTACACCTTC
CDR3 protein: CAITWDTLGYGYTF
CDR3 length: 14
V gene: TRBV10-3
D gene: -
J gene: TRBJ1-2
clone size: -

CDR3 DNA: TGTGCCATCAGTGAGTCGAGGGGCAGAGATAACTATGGCTACACCTTC
CDR3 protein: CAISESRGRDNYGYTF
CDR3 length: 16
V gene: TRBV10-3
D gene: -
J gene: TRBJ1-2
clone size: -

CDR3 DNA: TGTGCCAGCGGGGACAGCACAGATACGCAGTATTTT
CDR3 protein: CASGDSTDTQYF
CDR3 length: 12
V gene: TRBV12-3/TRBV12-4
D gene: -
J gene: TRBJ2-3
clone size: few

CDR3 DNA: TGTGCCAGCAGCCTCTCTCCGACAGGGAATGAGCAGTTCTTC
CDR3 protein: CASSLSPTGNEQFF
CDR3 length: 14
V gene: TRBV7-3
D gene: TRBD1
J gene: TRBJ2-1
clone size: few

CDR3 DNA: TGTGCCATCAGCCCACAGGGGGAGAACTATGGCTACACCTTC
CDR3 protein: CAISPQGENYGYTF
CDR3 length: 14
V gene: TRBV10-3
D gene: TRBD1
J gene: TRBJ1-2
clone size: -

CDR3 DNA: TGTGCCAGCAGCCGGGACAGAGACAATGAGCAGTTCTTC
CDR3 protein: CASSRDRDNEQFF
CDR3 length: 13
V gene: TRBV5-6
D gene: TRBD1
J gene: TRBJ2-1
clone size: few

CDR3 DNA: TGTGCCAGCAGTCTCACAGGGGCCTATGGCTACACCTTC
CDR3 protein: CASSLTGAYGYTF
CDR3 length: 13
V gene: TRBV27
D gene: TRBD1
J gene: TRBJ1-2
clone size: few

CDR3 DNA: TGCGCCAGCAGTGGGTTAGCGGTTTACAATGAGCAGTTCTTC
CDR3 protein: CASSGLAVYNEQFF
CDR3 length: 14
V gene: TRBV5-1
D gene: -
J gene: TRBJ2-1
clone size: many

CDR3 DNA: TGTGCCAGCAGTGTGGAGGTGGTGAAGTCCTACGAGCAGTACTTC
CDR3 protein: CASSVEVVKSYEQYF
CDR3 length: 15
V gene: TRBV2
D gene: -
J gene: TRBJ2-7
clone size: -

CDR3 DNA: TGCAGCGTTGGGAACACAGATACGCAGTATTTT
CDR3 protein: CSVGNTDTQYF
CDR3 length: 11
V gene: TRBV29-1
D gene: -
J gene: TRBJ2-3
clone size: few

CDR3 DNA: TGTGCCACCTGCCAAGATAGCCGTGAGGGTCAGCCCCAGCATTTT
CDR3 protein: CATCQDSREGQPQHF
CDR3 length: 15
V gene: TRBV3-1
D gene: -
J gene: TRBJ1-5
clone size: -

CDR3 DNA: TGCGCCAGCAGCCGTGATACGGGACGGACCTACGAGCAGTACTTC
CDR3 protein: CASSRDTGRTYEQYF
CDR3 length: 15
V gene: TRBV4-3
D gene: -
J gene: TRBJ2-7
clone size: -

CDR3 DNA: TGTGCCAGCAGTTTACGGGGCGGTGAGCAGTTCTTC
CDR3 protein: CASSLRGGEQFF
CDR3 length: 12
V gene: TRBV12-3/TRBV12-4
D gene: -
J gene: TRBJ2-1
clone size: many

CDR3 DNA: TGTGCCAGCAGCCAGACTAGCGGGATCTACAATGAGCAGTTCTTC
CDR3 protein: CASSQTSGIYNEQFF
CDR3 length: 15
V gene: TRBV3-1
D gene: TRBD2
J gene: TRBJ2-1
clone size: many

CDR3 DNA: TGTGCCAGCAGTGACTCTGGGACTAGCACAGATACGCAGTATTTT
CDR3 protein: CASSDSGTSTDTQYF
CDR3 length: 15
V gene: TRBV6-4
D gene: -
J gene: TRBJ2-3
clone size: many

CDR3 DNA: TGTGCCAGCAGTCTACACAGGTACACTGAAGCTTTCTTT
CDR3 protein: CASSLHRYTEAFF
CDR3 length: 13
V gene: TRBV27
D gene: -
J gene: TRBJ1-1
clone size: few

CDR3 DNA: TGTGCCAGCAGCTACCGAGCGGCGGGGGAAAAACTGTTTTTT
CDR3 protein: CASSYRAAGEKLFF
CDR3 length: 14
V gene: TRBV9
D gene: -
J gene: TRBJ1-4
clone size: -